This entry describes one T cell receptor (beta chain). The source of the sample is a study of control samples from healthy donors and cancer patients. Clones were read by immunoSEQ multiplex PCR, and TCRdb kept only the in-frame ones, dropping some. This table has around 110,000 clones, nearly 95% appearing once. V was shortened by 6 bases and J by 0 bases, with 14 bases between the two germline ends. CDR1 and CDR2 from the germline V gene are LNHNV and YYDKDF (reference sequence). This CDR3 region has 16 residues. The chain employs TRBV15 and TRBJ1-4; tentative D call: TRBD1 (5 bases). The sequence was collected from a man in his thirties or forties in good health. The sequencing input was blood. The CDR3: CATSPLQQATNEKLFF. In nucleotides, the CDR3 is TGTGCCACCAGTCCCCTACAACAGGCAACTAATGAAAAACTGTTTTTT.